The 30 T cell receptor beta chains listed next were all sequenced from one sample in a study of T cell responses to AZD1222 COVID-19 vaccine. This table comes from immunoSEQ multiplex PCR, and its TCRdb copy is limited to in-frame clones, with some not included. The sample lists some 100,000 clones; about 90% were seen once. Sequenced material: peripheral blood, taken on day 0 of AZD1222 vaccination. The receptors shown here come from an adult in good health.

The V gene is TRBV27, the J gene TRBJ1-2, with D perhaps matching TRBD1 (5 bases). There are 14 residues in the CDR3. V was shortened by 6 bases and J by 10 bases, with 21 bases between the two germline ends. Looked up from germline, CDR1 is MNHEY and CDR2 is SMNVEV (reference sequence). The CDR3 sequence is CASRPGWSREDYTF. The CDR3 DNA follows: TGTGCCAGCAGGCCGGGATGGAGCAGGGAGGACTACACCTTC.

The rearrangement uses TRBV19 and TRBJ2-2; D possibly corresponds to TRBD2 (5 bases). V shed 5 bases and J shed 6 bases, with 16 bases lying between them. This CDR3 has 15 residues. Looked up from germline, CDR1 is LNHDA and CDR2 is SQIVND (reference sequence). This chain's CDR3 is CASSPTGSGSGELFF. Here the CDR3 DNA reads TGTGCCAGTAGTCCCACGGGAAGTGGTTCCGGGGAGCTGTTTTTT.

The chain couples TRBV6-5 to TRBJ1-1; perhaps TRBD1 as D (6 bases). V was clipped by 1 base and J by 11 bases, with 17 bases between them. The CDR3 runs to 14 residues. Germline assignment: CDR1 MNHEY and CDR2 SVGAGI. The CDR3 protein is CASSYFGGGRPAFF. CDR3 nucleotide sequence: TGTGCCAGCAGTTACTTCGGCGGGGGGCGCCCGGCTTTCTTT.

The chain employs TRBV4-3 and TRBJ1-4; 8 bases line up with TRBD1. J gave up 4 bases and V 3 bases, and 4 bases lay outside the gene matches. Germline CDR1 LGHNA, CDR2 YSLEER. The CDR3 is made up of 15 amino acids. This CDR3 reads CASSHGQGNNEKLFF. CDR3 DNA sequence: TGCGCCAGCAGCCACGGACAGGGAAATAATGAAAAACTGTTTTTT.

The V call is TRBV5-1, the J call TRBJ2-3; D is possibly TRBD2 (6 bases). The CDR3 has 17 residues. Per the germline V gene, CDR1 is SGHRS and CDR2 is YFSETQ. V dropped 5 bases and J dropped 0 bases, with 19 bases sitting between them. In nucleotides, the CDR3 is TGCGCCAGCAGTTTTTTCCCTGGGGACTTGAGCACAGATACGCAGTATTTT. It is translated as CASSFFPGDLSTDTQYF.

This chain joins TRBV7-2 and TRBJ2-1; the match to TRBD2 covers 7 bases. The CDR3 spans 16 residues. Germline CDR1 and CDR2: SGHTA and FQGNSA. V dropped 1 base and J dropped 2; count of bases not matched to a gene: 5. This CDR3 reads CASSLGGGRAYNEQFF. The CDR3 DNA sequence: TGTGCCAGCAGCTTAGGGGGGGGAAGAGCCTACAATGAGCAGTTCTTC.

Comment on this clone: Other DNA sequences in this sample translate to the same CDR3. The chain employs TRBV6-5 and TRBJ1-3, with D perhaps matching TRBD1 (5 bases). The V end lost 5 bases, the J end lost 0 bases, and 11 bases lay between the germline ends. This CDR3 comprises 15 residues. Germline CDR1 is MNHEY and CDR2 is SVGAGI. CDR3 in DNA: TGTGCCAGCAGTAGGGGCCTTAGCTCTGGAAACACCATATATTTT. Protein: CASSRGLSSGNTIYF.

CDR3 in amino acids: CASSLDRPEEQFF. In nucleotides, the CDR3 is TGTGCCAGCAGCTTGGACCGACCGGAAGAGCAGTTCTTC. J is TRBJ2-1 and V is TRBV5-4; D uncertain. Germline CDR1 is SGHNT and CDR2 is YYREEE (reference sequence). Trimming left V 0 bases short and J 10 bases short, with 11 bases between. This CDR3 contains 13 residues. Full variable domain (rest looked up from reference TRBV5-4 and TRBJ2-1): ETGVTQSPTHLIKTRGQQVTLRCSSQSGHNTVSWYQQALGQGPQFIFQYYREEENGRGNFPPRFSGLQFPNYSSELNVNALELDDSALYLCASSLDRPEEQFFGPGTRLTVL.

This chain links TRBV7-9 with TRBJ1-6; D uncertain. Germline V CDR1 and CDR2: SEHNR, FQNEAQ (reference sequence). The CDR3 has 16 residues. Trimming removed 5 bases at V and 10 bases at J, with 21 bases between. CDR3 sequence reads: CASSPSGRYQESPLHF. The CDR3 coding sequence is TGTGCCAGCAGCCCTAGCGGTAGATACCAGGAATCACCCCTCCACTTT.

CDR3 region: CAGRQGADNEQFF. Written as DNA, the CDR3 is TGTGCCGGCCGACAGGGGGCGGACAATGAGCAGTTCTTC. J is TRBJ2-1 and V is TRBV6-6, with 10 bases that match TRBD1. The V gene end was trimmed by 11 bases and the J gene end by 5 bases; junction bases not matched to a gene: 6. Germline V gives CDR1 MNHNY, CDR2 SVGAGI (reference sequence). The CDR3 runs 13 residues.

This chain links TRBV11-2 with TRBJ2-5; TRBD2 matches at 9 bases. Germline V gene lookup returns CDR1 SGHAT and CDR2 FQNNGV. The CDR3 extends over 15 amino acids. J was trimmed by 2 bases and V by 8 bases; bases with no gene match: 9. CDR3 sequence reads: CASRWSGGRQETQYF. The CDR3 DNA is TGTGCCAGCCGCTGGAGCGGGGGGCGGCAAGAGACCCAGTACTTC.

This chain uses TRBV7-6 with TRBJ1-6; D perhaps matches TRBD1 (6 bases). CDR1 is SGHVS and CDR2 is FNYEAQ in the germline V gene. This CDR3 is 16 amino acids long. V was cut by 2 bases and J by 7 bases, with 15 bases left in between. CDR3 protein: CASSLYRAGNNSPLHF. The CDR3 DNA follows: TGTGCCAGCAGCTTATACAGGGCGGGCAACAATTCACCCCTCCACTTT.

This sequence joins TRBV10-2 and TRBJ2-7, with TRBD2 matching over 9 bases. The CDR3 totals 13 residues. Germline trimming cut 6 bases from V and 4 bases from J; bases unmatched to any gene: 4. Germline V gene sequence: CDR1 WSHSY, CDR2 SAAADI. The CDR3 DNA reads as TGCGCCAGCAGAGCGACTAGCGGTTACGAGCAGTACTTC. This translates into CASRATSGYEQYF.

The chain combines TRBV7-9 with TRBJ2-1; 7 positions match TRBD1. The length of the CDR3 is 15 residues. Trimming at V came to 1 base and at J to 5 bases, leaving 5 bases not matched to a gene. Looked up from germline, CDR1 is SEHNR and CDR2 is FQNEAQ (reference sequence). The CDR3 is CASSLGGTDHNEQFF. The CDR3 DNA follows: TGTGCCAGCAGCTTAGGTGGGACAGACCACAATGAGCAGTTCTTC.

This CDR3 reads CASSESTGTNTQYF. The CDR3 coding sequence is TGTGCCAGCAGTGAGTCAACGGGGACGAATACGCAGTATTTT. This chain uses TRBV6-4 with TRBJ2-3; the D call may be TRBD1 or TRBD2 (5 bases each). CDR1 is MRHNA and CDR2 is SNTAGT in the germline V gene. The CDR3 runs to 14 residues. V lost 3 bases and J lost 7, with 14 bases in between.

CDR3 bases: TGTGCCAGCAGTTACTTAGGGTTTGGTTCCGGGGAGCTGTTTTTT. It translates to CASSYLGFGSGELFF. The chain carries TRBV6-5 and TRBJ2-2; D ambiguous. This CDR3 contains 15 residues. CDR1 and CDR2 from the germline V gene are MNHEY and SVGAGI. V dropped 1 base and J dropped 6 bases, with 12 bases sitting between them.

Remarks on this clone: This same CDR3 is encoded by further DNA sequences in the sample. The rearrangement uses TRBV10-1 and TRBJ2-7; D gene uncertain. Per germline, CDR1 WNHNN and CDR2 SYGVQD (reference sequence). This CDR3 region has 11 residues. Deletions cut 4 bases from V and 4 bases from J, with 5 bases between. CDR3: CASSAGYEQYF. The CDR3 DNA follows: TGCGCCAGCAGTGCAGGTTACGAGCAGTACTTC.

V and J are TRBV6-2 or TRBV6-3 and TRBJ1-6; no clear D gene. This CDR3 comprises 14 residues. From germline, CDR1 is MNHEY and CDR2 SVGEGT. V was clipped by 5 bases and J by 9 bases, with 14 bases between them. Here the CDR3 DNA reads TGTGCCAGCAGTCCCTCTCCGATGGGTTCACCCCTCCACTTT. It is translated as CASSPSPMGSPLHF.

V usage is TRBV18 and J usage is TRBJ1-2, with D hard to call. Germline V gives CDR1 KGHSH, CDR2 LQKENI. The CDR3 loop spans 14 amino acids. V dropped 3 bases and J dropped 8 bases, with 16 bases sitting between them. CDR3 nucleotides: TGTGCCAGCTCACCTGTTCGGGAATCTCTAGGCTACACCTTC. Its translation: CASSPVRESLGYTF.

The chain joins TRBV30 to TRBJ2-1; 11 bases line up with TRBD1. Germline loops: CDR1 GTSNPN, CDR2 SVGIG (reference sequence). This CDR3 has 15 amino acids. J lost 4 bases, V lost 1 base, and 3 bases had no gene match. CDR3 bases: TGTGCCTGGAGTGAAGGGACAGGGGGTTACAATGAGCAGTTCTTC. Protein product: CAWSEGTGGYNEQFF.

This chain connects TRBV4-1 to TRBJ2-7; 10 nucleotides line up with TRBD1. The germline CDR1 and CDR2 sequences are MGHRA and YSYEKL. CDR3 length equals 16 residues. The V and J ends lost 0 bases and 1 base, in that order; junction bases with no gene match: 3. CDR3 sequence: CASSQDRTGGSYEQYF. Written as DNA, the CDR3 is TGCGCCAGCAGCCAAGATAGGACAGGGGGGTCCTACGAGCAGTACTTC.

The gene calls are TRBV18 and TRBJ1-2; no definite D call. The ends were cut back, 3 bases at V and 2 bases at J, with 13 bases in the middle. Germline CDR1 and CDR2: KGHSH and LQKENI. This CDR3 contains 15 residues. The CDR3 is CASSPGNSKNYGYTF. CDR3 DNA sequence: TGTGCCAGCTCACCTGGTAACAGCAAGAACTATGGCTACACCTTC.

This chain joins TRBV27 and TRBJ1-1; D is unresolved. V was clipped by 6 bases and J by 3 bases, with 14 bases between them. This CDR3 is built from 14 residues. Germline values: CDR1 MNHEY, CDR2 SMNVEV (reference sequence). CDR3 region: CASSQPRQDTEAFF. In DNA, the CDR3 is TGTGCCAGCAGCCAACCCCGGCAGGACACTGAAGCTTTCTTT.

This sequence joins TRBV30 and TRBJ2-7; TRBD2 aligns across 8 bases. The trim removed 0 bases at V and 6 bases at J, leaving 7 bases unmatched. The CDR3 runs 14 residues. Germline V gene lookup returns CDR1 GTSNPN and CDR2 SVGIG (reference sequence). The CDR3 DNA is TGTGCCTGGAGTGTATGGCGGGAGGAGGGCGAGCAGTACTTC. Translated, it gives CAWSVWREEGEQYF.

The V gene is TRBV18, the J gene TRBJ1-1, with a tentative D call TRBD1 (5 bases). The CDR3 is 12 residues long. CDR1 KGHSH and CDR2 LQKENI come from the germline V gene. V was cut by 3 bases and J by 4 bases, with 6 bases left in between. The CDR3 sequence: CASSPQGTEAFF. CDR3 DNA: TGTGCCAGCTCACCTCAGGGCACTGAAGCTTTCTTT.

The CDR3 region has the DNA TGTGCCAGCAGCCCTAGCGGGACAGGGGGCTATTATGGCTACACCTTC. This translates into CASSPSGTGGYYGYTF. The rearrangement links TRBV11-2 to TRBJ1-2; TRBD1 matches 12 bases. This CDR3 has 16 amino acids. With V trimmed by 5 bases and J by 5 bases, 9 bases remained unmatched. CDR1 and CDR2 from the germline V gene are SGHAT and FQNNGV.

CDR3: CASSIGDRVGNSPLHF. CDR3 coding DNA: TGTGCCAGTAGTATAGGAGACAGGGTCGGAAATTCACCCCTCCACTTT. The chain has TRBV19 and TRBJ1-6; 7 nucleotides align to TRBD1. Per the germline V gene, CDR1 is LNHDA and CDR2 is SQIVND (reference sequence). The CDR3 is 16 residues long. Losses at the gene ends were 1 base for V and 7 bases for J; bases not matched to a gene: 7.

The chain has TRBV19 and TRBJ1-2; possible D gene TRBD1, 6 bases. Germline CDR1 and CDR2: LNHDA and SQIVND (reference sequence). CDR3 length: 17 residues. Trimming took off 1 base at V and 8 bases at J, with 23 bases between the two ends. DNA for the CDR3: TGTGCCAGTAGTATAGCGGGCAGGGGAATTGGCGCGCGCGGCTACACCTTC. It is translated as CASSIAGRGIGARGYTF.

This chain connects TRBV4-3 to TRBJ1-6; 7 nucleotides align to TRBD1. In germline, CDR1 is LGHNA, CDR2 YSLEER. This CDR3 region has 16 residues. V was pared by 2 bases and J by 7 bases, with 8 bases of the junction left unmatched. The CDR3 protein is CASSQSAGTVNSPLHF. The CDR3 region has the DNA TGCGCCAGCAGCCAATCAGCCGGGACAGTGAATTCACCCCTCCACTTT.

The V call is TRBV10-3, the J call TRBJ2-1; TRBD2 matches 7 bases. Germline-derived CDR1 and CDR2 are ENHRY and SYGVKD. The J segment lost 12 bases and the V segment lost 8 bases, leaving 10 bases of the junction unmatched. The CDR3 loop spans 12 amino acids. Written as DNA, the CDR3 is TGTGCCATCCTCCTAGCGGAGCCTTGGCAGTTCTTC. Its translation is CAILLAEPWQFF.